Sequencing of this T cell receptor beta chain was carried out in a study of T-cell memory formation after mild COVID-19. Study-wide context: Clusters of TCRs were largely donor specific.

V lost 0 bases, J lost 7 bases, and 13 bases lay in between. CDR3 length equals 15 residues. Per the germline V gene, CDR1 is SEHNR and CDR2 is FQNEAQ (reference sequence). This clonotype turned up a few times. Its specificity is not known. Study-level results: Pre-infection memory harbored some responding clones, suggesting cross-reactive memory joined. Clones from the second wave (peaking day 37) had unconfirmed SARS-CoV-2 specificity.

TCRdb processed the 5' RACE reads anew with MiXCR; each CDR3 protein has one entry. Of 350,000 to 400,000 distinct CDR3 sequences listed, about 21% are singletons. This receptor was identified in an adult woman who had mild COVID-19 (a few samples of this study predate the infection). Cell type and time point are not known. J is TRBJ2-1 and V is TRBV7-9; D call uncertain. Material for sequencing was PBMCs or a T cell subset sorted from them (not recorded which). The CDR3 loop reads CASSLALGARNEQFF. CDR3 sequence (DNA): TGTGCCAGCAGCTTAGCGCTAGGAGCGCGGAATGAGCAGTTCTTC.